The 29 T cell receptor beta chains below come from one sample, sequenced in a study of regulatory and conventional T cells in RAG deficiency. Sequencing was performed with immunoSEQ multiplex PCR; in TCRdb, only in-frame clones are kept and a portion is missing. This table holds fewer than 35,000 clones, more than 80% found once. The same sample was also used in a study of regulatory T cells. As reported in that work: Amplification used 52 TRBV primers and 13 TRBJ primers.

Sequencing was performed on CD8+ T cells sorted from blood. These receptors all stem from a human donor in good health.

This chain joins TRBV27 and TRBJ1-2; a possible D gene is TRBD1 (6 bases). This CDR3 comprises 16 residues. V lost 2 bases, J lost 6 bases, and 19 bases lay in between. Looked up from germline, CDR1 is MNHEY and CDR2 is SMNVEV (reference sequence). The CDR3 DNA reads TGTGCCAGCAGTTTAGGAGGGGGGAGGGCGATTCATGGCTACACCTTC. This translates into CASSLGGGRAIHGYTF.

The CDR3 here is CASSPEGTVPQYF. The CDR3 DNA reads as TGTGCCAGCAGCCCGGAGGGGACAGTACCTCAGTACTTC. The V and J genes are TRBV7-9 and TRBJ2-4; D might be TRBD1 (7 bases). This CDR3 is 13 amino acids long. Trimming stripped 5 bases from V and 12 bases from J, with 17 bases between. Germline CDR1 and CDR2: SEHNR and FQNEAQ (reference sequence). Full variable domain (remainder filled in from reference TRBV7-9 and TRBJ2-4): DTGVSQNPRHKITKRGQNVTFRCDPISEHNRLYWYRQTLGQGPEFLTYFQNEAQLEKSRLLSDRFSAERPKGSFSTLEIQRTEQGDSAMYLCASSPEGTVPQYFGAGTRLSVL.

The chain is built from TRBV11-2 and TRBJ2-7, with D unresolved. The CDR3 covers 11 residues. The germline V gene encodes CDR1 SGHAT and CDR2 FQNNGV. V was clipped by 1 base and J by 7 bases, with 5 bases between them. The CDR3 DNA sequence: TGTGCCAGCAGCTTAGCCATGGAGCAGTACTTC. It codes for CASSLAMEQYF.

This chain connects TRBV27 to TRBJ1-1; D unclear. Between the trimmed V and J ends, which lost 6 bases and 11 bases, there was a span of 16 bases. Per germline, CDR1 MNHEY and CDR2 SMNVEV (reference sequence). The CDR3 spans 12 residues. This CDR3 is CASRRPGTEAFF. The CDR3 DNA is TGTGCCAGCAGACGACCGGGTACAGAGGCTTTCTTT.

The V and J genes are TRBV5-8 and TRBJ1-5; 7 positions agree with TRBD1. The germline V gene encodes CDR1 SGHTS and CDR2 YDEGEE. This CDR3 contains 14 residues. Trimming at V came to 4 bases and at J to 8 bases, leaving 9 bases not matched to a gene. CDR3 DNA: TGTGCCAGCAGCCCTCGAGGGGGCGGCGAGCCCCAGCATTTT. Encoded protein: CASSPRGGGEPQHF.

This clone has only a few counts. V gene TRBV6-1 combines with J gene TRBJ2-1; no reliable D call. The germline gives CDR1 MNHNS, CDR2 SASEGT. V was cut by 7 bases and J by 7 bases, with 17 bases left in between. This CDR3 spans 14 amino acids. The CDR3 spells CASIDLTLGNEQFF. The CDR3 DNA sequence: TGTGCCAGCATCGATTTGACCCTCGGGAATGAGCAGTTCTTC.

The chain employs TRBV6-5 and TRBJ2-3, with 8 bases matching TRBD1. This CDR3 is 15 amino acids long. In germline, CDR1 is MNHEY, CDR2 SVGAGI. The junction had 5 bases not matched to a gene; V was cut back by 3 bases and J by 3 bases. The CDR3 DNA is TGTGCCAGCAGTTATACAGGGGGGCTTACAGATACGCAGTATTTT. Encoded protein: CASSYTGGLTDTQYF.

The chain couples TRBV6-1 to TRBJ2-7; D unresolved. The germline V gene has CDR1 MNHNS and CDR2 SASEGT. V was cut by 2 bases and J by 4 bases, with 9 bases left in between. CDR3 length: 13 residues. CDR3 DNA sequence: TGTGCCAGCAGTGAATTTGATATGTACGAGCAGTACTTC. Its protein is CASSEFDMYEQYF.

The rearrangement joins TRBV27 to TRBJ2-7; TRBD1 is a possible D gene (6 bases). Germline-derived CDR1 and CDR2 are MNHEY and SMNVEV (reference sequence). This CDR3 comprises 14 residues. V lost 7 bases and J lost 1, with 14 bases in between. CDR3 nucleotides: TGTGCCAGCAAGGACAGACCTCAATCCTACGAGCAGTACTTC. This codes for CASKDRPQSYEQYF.

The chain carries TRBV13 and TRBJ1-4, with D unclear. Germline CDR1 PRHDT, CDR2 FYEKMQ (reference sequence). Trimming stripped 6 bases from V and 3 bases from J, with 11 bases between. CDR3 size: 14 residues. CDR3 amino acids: CASSSNPANEKLFF. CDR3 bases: TGTGCCAGCAGTTCCAATCCAGCTAATGAAAAACTGTTTTTT. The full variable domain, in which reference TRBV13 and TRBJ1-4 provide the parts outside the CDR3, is AAGVIQSPRHLIKEKRETATLKCYPIPRHDTVYWYQQGPGQDPQFLISFYEKMQSDKGSIPDRFSAQQFSDYHSELNMSSLELGDSALYFCASSSNPANEKLFFGSGTQLSVL.

In nucleotides, the CDR3 is TGCGCCAGCAGCCAAGAACAGGGAAGCAATCAGCCCCAGCATTTT. Its translation is CASSQEQGSNQPQHF. The chain is built from TRBV4-1 and TRBJ1-5, with D possibly being TRBD1 (6 bases). Between the trimmed V and J ends, which lost 0 bases and 1 base, there was a span of 7 bases. CDR3 length equals 15 residues. The germline CDR1 and CDR2 sequences are MGHRA and YSYEKL.

The CDR3 DNA sequence: TGTGCCAGCAGCTTCCCCCTCGGACAGGGGTTCGCCTATAATTCACCCCTCCACTTT. Translation gives CASSFPLGQGFAYNSPLHF. The rearrangement uses TRBV11-2 and TRBJ1-6, with 9 bases fitting TRBD1. This CDR3 comprises 19 residues. V lost 3 bases to trimming and J lost 2 bases; unmatched junction nucleotides: 11. CDR1 is SGHAT, CDR2 FQNNGV, per germline. Drawing the rest from reference TRBV11-2 and TRBJ1-6, the complete variable domain is EAGVAQSPRYKIIEKRQSVAFWCNPISGHATLYWYQQILGQGPKLLIQFQNNGVVDDSQLPKDRFSAERLKGVDSTLKIQPAKLEDSAVYLCASSFPLGQGFAYNSPLHFGNGTRLTVT.

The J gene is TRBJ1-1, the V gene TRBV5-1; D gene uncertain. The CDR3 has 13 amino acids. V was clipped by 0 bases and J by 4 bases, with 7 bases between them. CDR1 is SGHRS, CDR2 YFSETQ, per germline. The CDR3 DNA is TGCGCCAGCAGCTTGGTGGCAGGCACTGAAGCTTTCTTT. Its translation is CASSLVAGTEAFF.

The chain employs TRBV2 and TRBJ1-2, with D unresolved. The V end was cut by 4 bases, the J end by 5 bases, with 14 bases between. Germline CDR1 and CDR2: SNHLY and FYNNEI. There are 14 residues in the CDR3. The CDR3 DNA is TGTGCCAGCAGTGTGCCAGACGTAGGTTATGGCTACACCTTC. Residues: CASSVPDVGYGYTF.

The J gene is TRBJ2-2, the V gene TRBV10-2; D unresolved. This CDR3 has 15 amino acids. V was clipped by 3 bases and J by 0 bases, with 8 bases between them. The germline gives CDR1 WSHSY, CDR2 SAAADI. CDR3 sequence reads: CASSDLTTNTGELFF. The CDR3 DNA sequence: TGCGCCAGCAGTGATTTGACAACGAACACCGGGGAGCTGTTTTTT.

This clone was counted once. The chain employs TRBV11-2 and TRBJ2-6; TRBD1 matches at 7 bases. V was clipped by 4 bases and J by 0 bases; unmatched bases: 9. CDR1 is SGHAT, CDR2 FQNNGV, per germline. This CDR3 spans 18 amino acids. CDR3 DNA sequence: TGTGCCAGCAGCTCCCTCTCGACAGGGCGCTCTGGGGCCAACGTCCTGACTTTC. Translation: CASSSLSTGRSGANVLTF.

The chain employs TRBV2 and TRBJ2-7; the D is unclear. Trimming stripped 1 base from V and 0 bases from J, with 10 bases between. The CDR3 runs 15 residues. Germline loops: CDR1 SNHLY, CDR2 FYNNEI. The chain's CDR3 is CASSEEAVSSYEQYF. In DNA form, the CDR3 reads TGTGCCAGCAGTGAAGAGGCGGTGAGCTCCTACGAGCAGTACTTC.

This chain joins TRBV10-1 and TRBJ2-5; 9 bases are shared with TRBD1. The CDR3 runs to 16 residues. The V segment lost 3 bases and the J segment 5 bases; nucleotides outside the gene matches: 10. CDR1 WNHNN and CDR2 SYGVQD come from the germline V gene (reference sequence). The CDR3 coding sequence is TGCGCCAGCAGTGAAGGTACAGGGGGCATCGATGAGACCCAGTACTTC. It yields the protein CASSEGTGGIDETQYF.

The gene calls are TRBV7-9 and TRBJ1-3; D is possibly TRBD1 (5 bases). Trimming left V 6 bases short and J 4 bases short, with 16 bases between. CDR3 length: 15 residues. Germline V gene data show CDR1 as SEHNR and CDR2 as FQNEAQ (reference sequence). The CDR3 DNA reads TGTGCCAGCAGTAGTGGGGGTTATAACGGAAACACCATATATTTT. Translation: CASSSGGYNGNTIYF.

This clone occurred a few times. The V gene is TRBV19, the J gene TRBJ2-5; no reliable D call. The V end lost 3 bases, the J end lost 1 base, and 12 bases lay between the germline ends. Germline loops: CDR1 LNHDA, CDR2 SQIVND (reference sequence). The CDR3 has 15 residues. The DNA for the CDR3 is TGTGCCAGTAGTATGGGGTTCCAGCTCCAAGAGACCCAGTACTTC. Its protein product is CASSMGFQLQETQYF.

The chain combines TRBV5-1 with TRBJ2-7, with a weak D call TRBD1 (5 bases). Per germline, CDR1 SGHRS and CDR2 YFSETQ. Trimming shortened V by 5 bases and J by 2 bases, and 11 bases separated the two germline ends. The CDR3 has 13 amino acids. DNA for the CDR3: TGCGCCAGCAGGACAGACAGTACCTACGAGCAGTACTTC. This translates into CASRTDSTYEQYF.

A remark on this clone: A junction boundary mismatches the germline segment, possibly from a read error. The chain's CDR3 is CASSPWGEGYNEQFF. The CDR3 DNA follows: TGTGCTAGCAGTCCCTGGGGAGAGGGGTACAATGAGCAGTTCTTC. The chain has TRBV7-7 and TRBJ2-1, with D perhaps TRBD1 or TRBD2 (5 bases each). The CDR3 contains 15 residues. Germline CDR1 is SSHAT and CDR2 is FNYEAQ (reference sequence).

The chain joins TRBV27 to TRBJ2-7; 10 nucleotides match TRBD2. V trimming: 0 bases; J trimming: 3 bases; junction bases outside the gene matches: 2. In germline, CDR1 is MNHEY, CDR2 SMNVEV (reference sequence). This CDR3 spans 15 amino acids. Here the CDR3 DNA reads TGTGCCAGCAGTTTATCGACTAGCGGGTTCTACGAGCAGTACTTC. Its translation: CASSLSTSGFYEQYF.

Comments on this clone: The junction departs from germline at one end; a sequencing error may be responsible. CDR3 sequence (DNA): TGTGCCAGCCGACATGTCTCGGATTCACCCCCCTACTTT. Translated, it gives CASRHVSDSPPYF. The chain recombines TRBV13 with TRBJ1-6, with no clear D. The CDR3 runs 13 residues. The V gene's germline CDR1 is PRHDT and CDR2 FYEKMQ (reference sequence).

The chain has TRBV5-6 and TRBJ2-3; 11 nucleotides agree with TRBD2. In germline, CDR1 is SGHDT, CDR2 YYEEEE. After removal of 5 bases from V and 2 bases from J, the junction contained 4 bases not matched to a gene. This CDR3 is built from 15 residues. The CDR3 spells CASSMGLAVTDTQYF. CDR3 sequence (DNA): TGTGCCAGCAGTATGGGACTAGCGGTCACAGATACGCAGTATTTT.

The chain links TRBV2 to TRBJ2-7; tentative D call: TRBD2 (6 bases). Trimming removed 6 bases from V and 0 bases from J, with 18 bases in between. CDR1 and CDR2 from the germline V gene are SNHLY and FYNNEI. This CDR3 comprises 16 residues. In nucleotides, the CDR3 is TGTGCCAGCAGCCCAGTCGGGAGCGTTCTCTCCTACGAGCAGTACTTC. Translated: CASSPVGSVLSYEQYF.

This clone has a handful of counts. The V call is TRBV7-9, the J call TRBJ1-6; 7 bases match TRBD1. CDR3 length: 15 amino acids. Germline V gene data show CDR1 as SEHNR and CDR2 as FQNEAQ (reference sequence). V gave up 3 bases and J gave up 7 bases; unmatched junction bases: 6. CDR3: CASSLVGQENSPLHF. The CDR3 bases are TGTGCCAGCAGCTTGGTCGGACAGGAAAATTCACCCCTCCACTTT.

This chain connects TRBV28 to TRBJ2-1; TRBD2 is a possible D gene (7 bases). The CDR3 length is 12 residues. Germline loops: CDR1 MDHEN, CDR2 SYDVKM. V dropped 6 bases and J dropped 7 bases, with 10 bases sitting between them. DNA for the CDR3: TGTGCCAGCAGAGCGGGGACAAATGAGCAGTTCTTC. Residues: CASRAGTNEQFF.

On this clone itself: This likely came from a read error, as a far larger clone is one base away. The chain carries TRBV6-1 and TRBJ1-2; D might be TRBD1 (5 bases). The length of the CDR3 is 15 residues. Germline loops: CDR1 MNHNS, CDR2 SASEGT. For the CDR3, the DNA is TGTGCCAGCTGTGATAGGACATATAGTAACTATGGCTACACCTTC. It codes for CASCDRTYSNYGYTF.